The present T cell receptor (beta chain) was sequenced within a study of Graves' ophthalmopathy and Graves' hyperthyroidism. Findings of the study overall: The model predicted ophthalmopathy progression with over 60% sensitivity and around 72% specificity. Cross-validated, the 13-signature model showed 87.88%/81.08% sensitivity/specificity, and 80%/75% in the test set.

This clonotype was recorded at least ten times. What it binds is unknown. RNA transcripts provided the template for amplifying TCR beta CDR3 regions. Amplification began with first-round RT-PCR using HTBI primers, then second-round multiplex PCR was performed. MiXCR was run by TCRdb on the multiplex PCR reads, yielding one entry per CDR3 protein. Among about 600,000 distinct CDR3 sequences listed, under 45% were seen once. The sequencing input was peripheral blood or thyroid tissue (not recorded which). This receptor was obtained from an adult man with Graves' hyperthyroidism.

CDR3 protein: CASSQRTGGSETQYF. The CDR3 DNA sequence: TGTGCCAGCAGCCAACGGACAGGGGGCTCGGAGACCCAGTACTTC. The V call is TRBV2, the J call TRBJ2-5; 11 bases fit TRBD1. The CDR3 runs to 15 residues. The germline CDR1 and CDR2 sequences are SNHLY and FYNNEI. The trim removed 6 bases at V and 5 bases at J, leaving 8 bases unmatched.